A single sample is the source of the 22 T cell receptor beta chains below, sequenced in a study of CD8+CD57+ T cells in acquired aplastic anemia. Flow cytometry had shown expanded CD8+CD57+ cells in the patients chosen for sequencing. Researchers used genomic DNA as the template to profile TCR beta VDJ and CDR3. Each CDR3 protein gets one entry after TCRdb re-called the reads with MiXCR. The data hold just over 450,000 distinct CDR3 sequences, with around 30% observed a single time. Input material: sorted CD4+, CD8+, or CD8+CD57+ T cells (not recorded which) from PBMCs. These receptors originate from a human donor with aplastic anemia.

The sample holds many counts of this clonotype. V is TRBV24-1 and J is TRBJ1-6; no definite D call. CDR3 size: 12 residues. Trimming cost V 3 bases and J 5 bases, with 1 base left between them. Germline CDR1 is KGHDR and CDR2 is SFDVKD. The CDR3 region has the DNA TGTGCCACCAGTGATGATAATTCACCCCTCCACTTT. Protein product: CATSDDNSPLHF.

The V call is TRBV19, the J call TRBJ2-3; 8 bases map to TRBD1. The CDR3 has 15 residues. With 6 bases clipped from V and 2 bases from J, the junction kept 7 bases outside the gene matches. Germline CDR1 is LNHDA and CDR2 is SQIVND (reference sequence). CDR3 loop: CASRLRTGFTDTQYF. The CDR3 coding sequence is TGTGCCAGTAGACTTCGGACAGGGTTCACAGATACGCAGTATTTT. The whole variable domain, remainder taken from reference TRBV19 and TRBJ2-3, is DGGITQSPKYLFRKEGQNVTLSCEQNLNHDAMYWYRQDPGQGLRLIYYSQIVNDFQKGDIAEGYSVSREKKESFPLTVTSAQKNPTAFYLCASRLRTGFTDTQYFGPGTRLTVL.

This clonotype was detected a few times. This sequence joins TRBV11-2 and TRBJ2-5; no clear D gene. The germline gives CDR1 SGHAT, CDR2 FQNNGV. The CDR3 is 14 residues long. Between the trimmed V and J ends, which lost 7 bases and 5 bases, there was a span of 17 bases. The CDR3 here is CASTFGGLSETQYF. The DNA of the CDR3 is TGTGCCAGCACCTTTGGTGGTTTATCGGAGACCCAGTACTTC.

This chain uses TRBV20-1 with TRBJ2-1, with TRBD2 matching over 7 bases. J lost 13 bases, V lost 1 base, and 10 bases had no gene match. The CDR3 consists of 13 residues. Germline lookup yields CDR1 DFQATT and CDR2 SNEGSKA (reference sequence). The CDR3 DNA sequence: TGCAGTGCTAGAGGGGAAGAGGCGGGGGAACAGTTCTTC. Encoded protein: CSARGEEAGEQFF.

This clonotype was recorded a few times. The rearrangement links TRBV25-1 to TRBJ1-5; 10 bases line up with TRBD1. Per germline, CDR1 MGHDK and CDR2 SYGVNS. CDR3 length equals 16 residues. With 6 bases clipped from V and 2 bases from J, the junction kept 7 bases outside the gene matches. The CDR3 loop is CASRRQGANGNQPQHF. The DNA for the CDR3 is TGTGCCAGCAGGCGACAGGGGGCGAATGGCAATCAGCCCCAGCATTTT.

The chain combines TRBV10-3 with TRBJ1-6; D call uncertain. This CDR3 contains 16 residues. Between the trimmed V and J ends, which lost 5 bases and 8 bases, there was a span of 19 bases. Germline V gene data show CDR1 as ENHRY and CDR2 as SYGVKD. CDR3 in DNA: TGTGCCATCAGTTATAGCGTGGGCACACTGCATTCACCCCTCCACTTT. Translation gives CAISYSVGTLHSPLHF.

This clonotype was counted a few times. The chain couples TRBV11-2 to TRBJ2-7; 7 bases are shared with TRBD1. Germline-derived CDR1 and CDR2 are SGHAT and FQNNGV. With 5 bases clipped from V and 0 bases from J, the junction kept 10 bases outside the gene matches. This CDR3 spans 16 amino acids. The CDR3 coding sequence is TGTGCCAGCAGCGCCCGACAGGGAAAGGGCTCCTACGAGCAGTACTTC. Translating it yields CASSARQGKGSYEQYF.

This clonotype was observed a handful of times. V gene TRBV29-1 combines with J gene TRBJ1-5; D remains unclear. CDR1 SQVTM and CDR2 ANQGSEA come from the germline V gene. Trimming stripped 4 bases from V and 2 bases from J, with 9 bases between. The CDR3 runs 13 residues. CDR3 in amino acids: CSVVTDGNQPQHF. In DNA, the CDR3 is TGCAGCGTTGTCACAGACGGCAATCAGCCCCAGCATTTT.

This clonotype showed up just a few times. The rearrangement joins TRBV7-9 to TRBJ2-1; D remains ambiguous. Germline V gene data show CDR1 as SEHNR and CDR2 as FQNEAQ (reference sequence). V dropped 5 bases and J dropped 4 bases, with 9 bases sitting between them. The length of the CDR3 is 13 residues. The CDR3 bases are TGTGCCAGCAGCCCTGGGGAATACAATGAGCAGTTCTTC. Amino acid sequence: CASSPGEYNEQFF.

The genes are TRBV12-5 and TRBJ1-3; D is unresolved. The CDR3 is 16 residues long. V lost 3 bases and J 0 bases, leaving 12 bases between the germline ends. Germline assignment: CDR1 LGHNT and CDR2 FRNRAP. CDR3 region: CASGFVSVSSGNTIYF. The CDR3 nucleotides are TGTGCTAGTGGTTTCGTCAGCGTTAGCTCTGGAAACACCATATATTTT.

The chain employs TRBV7-2 and TRBJ2-1, with D unresolved. The ends were cut back, 5 bases at V and 5 bases at J, with 7 bases in the middle. Germline V gene data show CDR1 as SGHTA and CDR2 as FQGNSA. This CDR3 is 12 amino acids long. The CDR3: CASSTQHNEQFF. As DNA, the CDR3 is TGTGCCAGCAGCACGCAACACAATGAGCAGTTCTTC.

This chain connects TRBV7-9 to TRBJ1-6; D remains unclear. Trimming took off 5 bases at V and 5 bases at J, with 4 bases between the two ends. The germline gives CDR1 SEHNR, CDR2 FQNEAQ (reference sequence). This CDR3 is 12 amino acids long. In DNA, the CDR3 is TGTGCCAGCAGCCAAGATAATTCACCCCTCCACTTT. Encoded protein: CASSQDNSPLHF.

The J gene is TRBJ1-2, the V gene TRBV29-1; D possibly corresponds to TRBD1 (6 bases). The germline CDR1 and CDR2 sequences are SQVTM and ANQGSEA. This CDR3 is built from 12 residues. Trimming removed 4 bases from V and 7 bases from J, with 13 bases in between. CDR3 amino acids: CSVGGGAGGYTF. The CDR3 nucleotides read TGCAGCGTTGGAGGGGGGGCGGGTGGCTACACCTTC.

This clonotype was counted many times. The chain combines TRBV6-6 with TRBJ1-2; D is ambiguous. CDR3 length: 14 residues. CDR1 and CDR2 from the germline V gene are MNHNY and SVGAGI (reference sequence). Trimming left V 2 bases short and J 7 bases short, with 14 bases between. Here the CDR3 DNA reads TGTGCCAGCAGTTACGACCAATTTGCGGGTGGCTACACCTTC. This gives the protein CASSYDQFAGGYTF.

This rearrangement joins TRBV2 to TRBJ1-3; 11 nucleotides align to TRBD1. V gave up 4 bases and J gave up 8 bases; unmatched junction bases: 7. The CDR3 extends over 15 amino acids. The germline gives CDR1 SNHLY, CDR2 FYNNEI. The CDR3 DNA follows: TGTGCCAGCAGTGTACGGACAGGGGGCGGCTACACCATATATTTT. Translating it yields CASSVRTGGGYTIYF.

This clonotype was detected many times. V usage is TRBV20-1 and J usage is TRBJ2-7, with D possibly matching TRBD1 (6 bases). The CDR3 spans 14 residues. Trimming removed 3 bases at V and 2 bases at J, with 14 bases between. CDR1 is DFQATT and CDR2 is SNEGSKA in the germline V gene (reference sequence). The CDR3 bases are TGCAGTGCTAGGACGAGCAGGGGAGCCTACGAGCAGTACTTC. It specifies CSARTSRGAYEQYF.

The chain is built from TRBV20-1 and TRBJ2-5; 8 nucleotides agree with TRBD1. Unmatched junction bases numbered 7, after V lost 6 bases and J lost 1 base. This CDR3 has 14 amino acids. Germline-derived CDR1 and CDR2 are DFQATT and SNEGSKA (reference sequence). As DNA, the CDR3 is TGCAGTGCGGACAGGGCCTTGTCCCAAGAGACCCAGTACTTC. Translated: CSADRALSQETQYF.

This clonotype was observed at least ten times. This chain links TRBV24-1 with TRBJ2-5, with D unclear. In germline, CDR1 is KGHDR, CDR2 SFDVKD. CDR3 size: 12 residues. V dropped 3 bases and J dropped 5 bases, with 6 bases sitting between them. Here the CDR3 reads CATSDTGETQYF. CDR3 nucleotides: TGTGCCACCAGTGATACCGGGGAGACCCAGTACTTC.

This clonotype has at least ten counts. The CDR3 nucleotides read TGTGCCAGTAGTAGCAGAGGGGGCGTCAATCAGCCCCAGCATTTT. Protein: CASSSRGGVNQPQHF. The rearrangement joins TRBV19 to TRBJ1-5; TRBD1 aligns across 7 bases. The CDR3 sequence is 15 residues long. V trimming: 4 bases; J trimming: 3 bases; junction bases outside the gene matches: 6. CDR1 and CDR2 from the germline V gene are LNHDA and SQIVND (reference sequence).

This clonotype was seen a few times. CDR3 residues: CASSLVAGGNRDTQYF. In DNA form, the CDR3 reads TGTGCCAGCAGCTTGGTAGCGGGGGGTAATAGAGATACGCAGTATTTT. V usage is TRBV5-4 and J usage is TRBJ2-3, with 10 bases matching TRBD2. J was trimmed by 5 bases and V by 0 bases; bases with no gene match: 6. Germline V gene sequence: CDR1 SGHNT, CDR2 YYREEE (reference sequence). The CDR3 has 16 residues.

This clonotype was seen repeatedly, ten times or more. This rearrangement joins TRBV10-3 to TRBJ1-1; possible D gene TRBD1, 6 bases. The CDR3 contains 13 residues. Looked up from germline, CDR1 is ENHRY and CDR2 is SYGVKD. Trimming stripped 8 bases from V and 3 bases from J, with 13 bases between. The CDR3 DNA reads TGTGCCATCCTTTCAGGGGTGGACACTGAAGCTTTCTTT. It specifies CAILSGVDTEAFF.

The rearrangement links TRBV4-1 to TRBJ1-6; the D gene is possibly TRBD1 (6 bases). Germline V lookup: CDR1 MGHRA, CDR2 YSYEKL. This CDR3 comprises 15 residues. V was shortened by 4 bases and J by 4 bases, with 11 bases between the two germline ends. CDR3 amino acids: CASSLQGNYNSPLHF. In DNA, the CDR3 is TGCGCCAGCAGCCTCCAGGGGAATTATAATTCACCCCTCCACTTT.